The 28 T cell receptor beta chains below were found in one sample sequenced in a study of blood T cell repertoires in COVID-19. Here immunoSEQ multiplex PCR was the method, and the copy in TCRdb shows in-frame clones only, minus some. Of 30,000 to 45,000 clones listed, roughly 80% are singletons. Sequenced input: peripheral blood. These receptors originate from a man older than 75 with active or convalescent COVID-19.

The CDR3 loop reads CASSLLPNQPQHF. CDR3 coding DNA: TGTGCCAGCAGCTTACTTCCCAATCAGCCCCAGCATTTT. This chain uses TRBV11-3 with TRBJ1-5; D remains unclear. The CDR3 length is 13 residues. V shed 2 bases and J shed 3 bases, with 5 bases lying between them. CDR1 SGHNT and CDR2 YENEEA come from the germline V gene.

The chain is built from TRBV5-4 and TRBJ1-2; 7 bases agree with TRBD1. The CDR3 totals 16 residues. V was clipped by 5 bases and J by 4 bases; unmatched bases: 14. The germline V gene encodes CDR1 SGHNT and CDR2 YYREEE (reference sequence). The CDR3 here is CASRPRQGRGSYGYTF. CDR3 DNA sequence: TGTGCCAGCAGACCAAGACAGGGAAGAGGGAGCTATGGCTACACCTTC. The variable domain in full, completed from reference TRBV5-4 and TRBJ1-2, reads ETGVTQSPTHLIKTRGQQVTLRCSSQSGHNTVSWYQQALGQGPQFIFQYYREEENGRGNFPPRFSGLQFPNYSSELNVNALELDDSALYLCASRPRQGRGSYGYTFGSGTRLTVV.

J is TRBJ2-1 and V is TRBV6-7; 12 bases agree with TRBD2. TRBV6-7 is classed as an ORF, of uncertain function. The CDR3 loop spans 17 amino acids. The ends lost 2 bases at V and 4 bases at J; junction bases unmatched: 6. CDR3 in amino acids: CASSYPSTSGRYNEQFF. In nucleotides, the CDR3 is TGTGCCAGCAGTTACCCGTCGACTAGCGGGAGATACAATGAGCAGTTCTTC.

The chain employs TRBV3-1 (or the pseudogene TRBV3-2) and TRBJ2-2, with D hard to call. The germline V and J ends were trimmed by 0 bases and 2 bases, with 10 bases remaining between them. CDR3 length equals 16 residues. Per the germline V gene, CDR1 is LGHDT and CDR2 is YNNKEL (reference sequence). CDR3 nucleotides: TGTGCCAGCAGCCAAGATCTTGTCAGTAACACCGGGGAGCTGTTTTTT. This gives the protein CASSQDLVSNTGELFF.

The genes are TRBV3-1 (or the pseudogene TRBV3-2) and TRBJ2-2; 7 bases fit TRBD2. The CDR3 extends over 14 amino acids. The trim removed 4 bases at V and 6 bases at J, leaving 5 bases unmatched. CDR1 LGHDT and CDR2 YNNKEL come from the germline V gene (reference sequence). The CDR3 protein is CASSLTTSSGELFF. CDR3 sequence (DNA): TGTGCCAGCAGCCTGACGACTAGCTCCGGGGAGCTGTTTTTT.

The chain uses TRBV6-6 and TRBJ2-7; maybe TRBD2 (5 bases). V was cut by 3 bases and J by 4 bases, with 7 bases left in between. The germline CDR1 and CDR2 sequences are MNHNY and SVGAGI (reference sequence). The CDR3 spans 12 residues. This CDR3 is CASSYRGYEQYF. The CDR3 DNA follows: TGTGCCAGCAGTTATCGGGGTTACGAGCAGTACTTC.

This clone was counted between two and nine times. The V gene is TRBV2, the J gene TRBJ1-3; D is possibly TRBD1 (6 bases). Germline CDR1 and CDR2: SNHLY and FYNNEI. V was trimmed by 5 bases and J by 2 bases, leaving 7 bases between them. CDR3 length: 13 residues. The CDR3 protein is CASSRTAGNTIYF. For the CDR3, the DNA is TGTGCCAGCAGTAGGACAGCTGGAAACACCATATATTTT.

This chain uses TRBV3-1 (or the pseudogene TRBV3-2) with TRBJ1-3; perhaps TRBD1 as D (5 bases). CDR1 LGHDT and CDR2 YNNKEL come from the germline V gene (reference sequence). This CDR3 region has 15 residues. V lost 2 bases and J 0 bases, leaving 8 bases between the germline ends. The CDR3 is CASSQFGGSGNTIYF. In nucleotides, the CDR3 is TGTGCCAGCAGCCAATTCGGGGGCTCTGGAAACACCATATATTTT.

This clone was counted once. The chain has TRBV29-1 and TRBJ1-3; D is ambiguous. Germline CDR1 reads SQVTM; CDR2 reads ANQGSEA. V was shortened by 4 bases and J by 1 base, with 8 bases between the two germline ends. The CDR3 loop spans 13 amino acids. The CDR3 spells CSVVATSGNTIYF. The CDR3 region has the DNA TGCAGCGTTGTGGCGACATCTGGAAACACCATATATTTT.

CDR3 loop: CASSLASGAEAFF. Here the CDR3 DNA reads TGCGCCAGCAGCTTGGCCTCAGGGGCTGAAGCTTTCTTT. V and J are TRBV5-1 and TRBJ1-1; TRBD1 might be the D (6 bases). CDR3 length: 13 residues. The V and J ends lost 0 bases and 6 bases respectively, with 9 bases between them. The germline V gene encodes CDR1 SGHRS and CDR2 YFSETQ.

CDR3: CASDGGGEQYF. CDR3 bases: TGCGCCAGCGATGGGGGGGGCGAGCAGTACTTC. The J gene is TRBJ2-7, the V gene TRBV10-2; 7 bases map to TRBD2. V dropped 8 bases and J dropped 6; count of bases not matched to a gene: 4. Per germline, CDR1 WSHSY and CDR2 SAAADI. This CDR3 is 11 amino acids long.

The V and J genes are TRBV3-1 (or the pseudogene TRBV3-2) and TRBJ1-2; D possibly corresponds to TRBD1 (5 bases). The CDR3 is made up of 15 amino acids. CDR1 and CDR2 (germline): LGHDT, YNNKEL (reference sequence). Trimming stripped 4 bases from V and 8 bases from J, with 20 bases between. DNA of the CDR3: TGTGCCAGCAGCCCGACGGCTCAGGGATCGGGCGGCTACACCTTC. Amino acids: CASSPTAQGSGGYTF.

The rearrangement uses TRBV18 and TRBJ2-7; 11 bases are shared with TRBD1. Germline CDR1 and CDR2: KGHSH and LQKENI. This CDR3 comprises 14 residues. The V and J ends lost 6 bases and 7 bases, in that order; junction bases with no gene match: 8. CDR3 sequence reads: CASSPGQGVGEQYF. As DNA, the CDR3 is TGTGCCAGCTCCCCGGGACAGGGGGTCGGTGAGCAGTACTTC.

This clone appeared once. The V and J genes are TRBV2 and TRBJ2-2; 7 bases line up with TRBD2. The CDR3 spans 14 residues. Losses at the gene ends were 10 bases for V and 4 bases for J; bases not matched to a gene: 9. The germline CDR1 and CDR2 sequences are SNHLY and FYNNEI. The DNA for the CDR3 is TGTGCCACCGGACTAGACCTCAGCACCGGGGAGCTGTTTTTT. It specifies CATGLDLSTGELFF. The whole variable domain, filled in from reference TRBV2 and TRBJ2-2, reads EPEVTQTPSHQVTQMGQEVILRCVPISNHLYFYWYRQILGQKVEFLVSFYNNEISEKSEIFDDQFSVERPDGSNFTLKIRSTKLEDSAMYFCATGLDLSTGELFFGEGSRLTVL.

The V call is TRBV5-1, the J call TRBJ2-1; TRBD1 agrees at 8 bases. Germline CDR1 and CDR2: SGHRS and YFSETQ. Trimming took 3 bases from V and 0 from J; bases not matched to a gene: 8. This CDR3 has 17 residues. This CDR3 is CASSYEDRVASYNEQFF. The CDR3 DNA is TGCGCCAGCAGCTACGAGGACAGGGTGGCCTCCTACAATGAGCAGTTCTTC.

The rearrangement joins TRBV5-6 to TRBJ2-1; 7 bases fit TRBD1. V lost 3 bases to trimming and J lost 0 bases; unmatched junction nucleotides: 3. The CDR3 consists of 15 residues. Germline-derived CDR1 and CDR2 are SGHDT and YYEEEE. The CDR3, as DNA: TGTGCCAGCAGCTATAGGACAGGCTCCTACAATGAGCAGTTCTTC. Translating gives CASSYRTGSYNEQFF.

The rearrangement joins TRBV6-2 or TRBV6-3 to TRBJ2-7; TRBD2 matches at 13 bases. The germline CDR1 and CDR2 sequences are MNHEY and SVGEGT. The ends lost 2 bases at V and 3 bases at J; junction bases unmatched: 7. This CDR3 is built from 17 residues. The CDR3 bases are TGTGCCAGCAGTTACCCCCTAGGACTAGCGGGGGACTACGAGCAGTACTTC. As protein: CASSYPLGLAGDYEQYF.

V and J are TRBV19 and TRBJ2-6; the D is unclear. V was clipped by 5 bases and J by 1 base, with 6 bases between them. The CDR3 covers 14 residues. The germline V gene encodes CDR1 LNHDA and CDR2 SQIVND (reference sequence). CDR3 DNA: TGTGCCAGTAGTGTTCCATCTGGGGCCAACGTCCTGACTTTC. Encoded protein: CASSVPSGANVLTF.

The V gene is TRBV29-1, the J gene TRBJ2-2, with 8 positions matching TRBD1. CDR3 length: 11 amino acids. The V and J ends lost 3 bases and 10 bases, in that order; junction bases with no gene match: 1. CDR1 is SQVTM and CDR2 is ANQGSEA in the germline V gene. Written as DNA, the CDR3 is TGCAGCGTTGAGACAGGGGAGGAGCTGTTTTTT. Translating gives CSVETGEELFF.

As for this clone: At one of its ends the junction is not consistent with the germline gene, which may arise from a read error. The chain carries TRBV25-1 and TRBJ1-2, with D perhaps TRBD1 (6 bases). CDR3 length: 15 amino acids. Germline CDR1 is MGHDK and CDR2 is SYGVNS. DNA of the CDR3: TGTGCCGGCAGTGGCCTTGGGGGGGCTCGGTATGGCTACACCTTC. It codes for CAGSGLGGARYGYTF.

The rearrangement uses TRBV18 and TRBJ2-5; 12 positions match TRBD2. The germline V gene encodes CDR1 KGHSH and CDR2 LQKENI. The CDR3 sequence is 17 residues long. Trimming took 5 bases from V and 2 from J; bases not matched to a gene: 9. The CDR3 nucleotides read TGTGCCAGCTCAATATCTAGCGGGAGGGCAGTACAAGAGACCCAGTACTTC. This sequence encodes CASSISSGRAVQETQYF.

This chain links TRBV7-2 with TRBJ1-2; 7 nucleotides line up with TRBD1. Per germline, CDR1 SGHTA and CDR2 FQGNSA. The CDR3 contains 15 residues. V dropped 3 bases and J dropped 7; count of bases not matched to a gene: 11. For the CDR3, the DNA is TGTGCCAGCAGCTTGAACCTCGCCGGGACAGTTGGCTACACCTTC. Encoded protein: CASSLNLAGTVGYTF.

Concerning this clone: An end of the junction differs from the germline gene, which may be a read error. The chain couples TRBV15 to TRBJ1-2, with TRBD1 identical over 9 bases. The length of the CDR3 is 14 residues. Germline V lookup: CDR1 LNHNV, CDR2 YYDKDF (reference sequence). This chain's CDR3 is CATSRDRGTGTSKF. CDR3 nucleotides: TGTGCCACCAGCAGAGATCGAGGGACAGGGACCTCTAAGTTC.

The V gene is TRBV5-1, the J gene TRBJ2-2; 8 bases line up with TRBD1. Trimming at V came to 4 bases and at J to 2 bases, leaving 10 bases not matched to a gene. This CDR3 is built from 17 residues. CDR1 and CDR2 from the germline V gene are SGHRS and YFSETQ. The CDR3 is CASSLLGQGANTGELFF. The CDR3 coding sequence is TGCGCCAGCAGCCTCTTAGGGCAGGGGGCCAACACCGGGGAGCTGTTTTTT.

V and J are TRBV4-1 and TRBJ1-3; D is unresolved. V was trimmed by 1 base and J by 0 bases, leaving 7 bases between them. The CDR3 loop spans 15 amino acids. Germline V CDR1 and CDR2: MGHRA, YSYEKL. The CDR3, as DNA: TGCGCCAGCAGCCAAGTTTTGAGCTCTGGAAACACCATATATTTT. Its translation is CASSQVLSSGNTIYF.

Here the CDR3 reads CASSLRGGQGGAGEQYF. The CDR3 DNA reads as TGTGCCAGCAGTTTAAGGGGGGGACAAGGGGGAGCAGGGGAGCAGTACTTC. The chain has TRBV27 and TRBJ2-7; D is perhaps TRBD2 (7 bases). V lost 2 bases and J lost 7, with 24 bases in between. CDR3 size: 17 residues. Germline V gene sequence: CDR1 MNHEY, CDR2 SMNVEV (reference sequence).

The J gene is TRBJ2-2, the V gene TRBV5-1; TRBD2 matches 10 bases. CDR1 SGHRS and CDR2 YFSETQ come from the germline V gene. The J segment lost 0 bases and the V segment lost 6 bases, leaving 2 bases of the junction unmatched. This CDR3 spans 15 amino acids. The CDR3 is CASKGLATNTGELFF. The CDR3 DNA reads TGCGCCAGCAAGGGACTAGCGACGAACACCGGGGAGCTGTTTTTT.

The genes are TRBV19 and TRBJ2-3; 12 positions agree with TRBD1. The CDR3 extends over 16 amino acids. The V segment lost 1 base and the J segment 7 bases; nucleotides outside the gene matches: 6. Looked up from germline, CDR1 is LNHDA and CDR2 is SQIVND (reference sequence). DNA of the CDR3: TGTGCCAGTAGTATAGGTCCGGGACAGGGGGCAAATACGCAGTATTTT. As protein: CASSIGPGQGANTQYF.